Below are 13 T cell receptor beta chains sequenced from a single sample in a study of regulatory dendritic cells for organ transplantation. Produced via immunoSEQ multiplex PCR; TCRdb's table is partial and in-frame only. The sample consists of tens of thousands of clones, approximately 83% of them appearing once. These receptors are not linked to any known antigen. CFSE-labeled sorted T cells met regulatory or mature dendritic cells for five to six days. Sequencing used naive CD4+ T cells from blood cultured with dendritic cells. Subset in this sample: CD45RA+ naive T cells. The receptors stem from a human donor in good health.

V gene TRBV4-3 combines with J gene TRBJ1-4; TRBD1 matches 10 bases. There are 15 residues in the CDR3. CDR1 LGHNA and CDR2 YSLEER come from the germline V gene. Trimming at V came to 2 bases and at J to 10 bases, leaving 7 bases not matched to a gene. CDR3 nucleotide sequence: TGCGCCAGCAGCCAACTGGACAGGGGGGGTGTAAAACTGTTTTTT. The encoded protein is CASSQLDRGGVKLFF.

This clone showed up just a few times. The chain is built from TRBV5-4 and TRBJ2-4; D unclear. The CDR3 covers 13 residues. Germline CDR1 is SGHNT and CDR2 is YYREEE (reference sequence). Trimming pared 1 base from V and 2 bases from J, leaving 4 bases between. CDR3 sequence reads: CASSLTTKNIQYF. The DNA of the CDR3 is TGTGCCAGCAGCTTGACGACCAAAAACATTCAGTACTTC.

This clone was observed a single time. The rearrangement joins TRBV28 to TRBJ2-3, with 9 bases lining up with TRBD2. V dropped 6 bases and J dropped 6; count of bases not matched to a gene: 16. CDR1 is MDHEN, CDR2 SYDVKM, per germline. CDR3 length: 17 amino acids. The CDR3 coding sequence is TGTGCCAGCAGCTCCTCCCCGGGGCGGGAGGGCCTTGATACGCAGTATTTT. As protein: CASSSSPGREGLDTQYF.

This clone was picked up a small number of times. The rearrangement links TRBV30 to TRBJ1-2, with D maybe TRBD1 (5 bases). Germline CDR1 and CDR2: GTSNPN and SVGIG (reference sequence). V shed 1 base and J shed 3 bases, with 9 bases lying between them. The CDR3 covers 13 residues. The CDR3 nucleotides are TGTGCCTGGAGTGAAGGGGTTGACTATGGCTACACCTTC. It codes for CAWSEGVDYGYTF.

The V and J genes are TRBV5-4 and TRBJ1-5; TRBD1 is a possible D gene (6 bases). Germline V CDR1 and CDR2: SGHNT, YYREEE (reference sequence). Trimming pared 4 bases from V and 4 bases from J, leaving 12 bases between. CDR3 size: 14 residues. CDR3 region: CASSHKDSNQPQHF. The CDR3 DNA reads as TGTGCCAGCAGCCACAAGGACAGTAATCAGCCCCAGCATTTT.

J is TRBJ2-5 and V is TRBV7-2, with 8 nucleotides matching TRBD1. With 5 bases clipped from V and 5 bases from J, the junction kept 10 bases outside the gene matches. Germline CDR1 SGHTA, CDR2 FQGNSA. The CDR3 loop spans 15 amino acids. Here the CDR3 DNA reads TGTGCCAGCAGCCTAGGACAGGGAACGGTTGAGACCCAGTACTTC. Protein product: CASSLGQGTVETQYF.

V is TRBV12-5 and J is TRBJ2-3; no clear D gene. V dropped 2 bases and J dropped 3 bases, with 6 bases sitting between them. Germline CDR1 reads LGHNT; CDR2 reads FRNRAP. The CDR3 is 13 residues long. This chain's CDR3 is CASGLWGTDTQYF. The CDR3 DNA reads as TGTGCTAGTGGTTTGTGGGGTACAGATACGCAGTATTTT.

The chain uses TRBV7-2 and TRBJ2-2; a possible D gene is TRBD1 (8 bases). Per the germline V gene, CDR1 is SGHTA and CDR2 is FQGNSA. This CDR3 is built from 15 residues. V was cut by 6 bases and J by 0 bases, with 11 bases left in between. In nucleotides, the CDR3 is TGTGCCAGCAGACAGGGGGGGACGAACACCGGGGAGCTGTTTTTT. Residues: CASRQGGTNTGELFF.

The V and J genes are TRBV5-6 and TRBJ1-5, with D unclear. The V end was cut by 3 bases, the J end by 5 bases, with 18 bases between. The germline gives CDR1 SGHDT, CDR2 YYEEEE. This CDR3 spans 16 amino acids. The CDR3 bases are TGTGCCAGCAGCTCACGGACGGAGGGATTATATCAGCCCCAGCATTTT. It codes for CASSSRTEGLYQPQHF.

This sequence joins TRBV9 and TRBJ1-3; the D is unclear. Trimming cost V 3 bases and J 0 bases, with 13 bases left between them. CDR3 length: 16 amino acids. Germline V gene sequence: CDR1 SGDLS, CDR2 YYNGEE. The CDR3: CASSEGLGRSGNTIYF. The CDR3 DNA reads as TGTGCCAGCAGCGAGGGTCTTGGGCGCTCTGGAAACACCATATATTTT.

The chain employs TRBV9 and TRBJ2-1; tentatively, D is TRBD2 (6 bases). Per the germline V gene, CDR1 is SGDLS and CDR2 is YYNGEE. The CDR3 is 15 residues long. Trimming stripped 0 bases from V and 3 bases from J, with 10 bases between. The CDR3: CASSVGAGNYNEQFF. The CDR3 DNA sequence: TGTGCCAGCAGCGTAGGGGCGGGAAACTACAATGAGCAGTTCTTC.

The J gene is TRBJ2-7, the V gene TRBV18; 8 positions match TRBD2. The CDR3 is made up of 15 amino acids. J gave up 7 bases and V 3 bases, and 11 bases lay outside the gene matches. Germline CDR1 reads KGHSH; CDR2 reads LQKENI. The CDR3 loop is CASSPAGGPLLEQYF. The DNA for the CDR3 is TGTGCCAGCTCACCGGCGGGGGGACCTCTACTGGAGCAGTACTTC. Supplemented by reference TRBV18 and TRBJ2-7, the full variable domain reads NAGVMQNPRHLVRRRGQEARLRCSPMKGHSHVYWYRQLPEEGLKFMVYLQKENIIDESGMPKERFSAEFPKEGPSILRIQQVVRGDSAAYFCASSPAGGPLLEQYFGPGTRLTVT.

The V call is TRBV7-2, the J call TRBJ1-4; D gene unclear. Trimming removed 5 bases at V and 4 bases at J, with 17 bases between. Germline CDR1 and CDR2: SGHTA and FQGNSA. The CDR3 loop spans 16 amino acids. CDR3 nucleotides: TGTGCCAGCAGCCGGGTCGGTGGAGGCCTTAATGAAAAACTGTTTTTT. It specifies CASSRVGGGLNEKLFF.